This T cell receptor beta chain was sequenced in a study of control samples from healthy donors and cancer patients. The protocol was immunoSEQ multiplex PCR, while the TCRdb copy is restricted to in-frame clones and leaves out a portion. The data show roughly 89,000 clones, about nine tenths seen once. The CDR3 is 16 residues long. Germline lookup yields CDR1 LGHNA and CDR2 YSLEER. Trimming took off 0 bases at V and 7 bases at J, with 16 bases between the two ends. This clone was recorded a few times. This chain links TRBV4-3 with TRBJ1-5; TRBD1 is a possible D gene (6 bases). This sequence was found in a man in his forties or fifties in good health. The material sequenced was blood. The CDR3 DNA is TGCGCCAGCAGCCAAGATTGGACCACAGGGCCACAGCCCCAGCATTTT. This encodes CASSQDWTTGPQPQHF.